This T cell receptor (beta chain) is from a study of response to subunit inactivated influenza vaccine. From germline, CDR1 is SQVTM and CDR2 ANQGSEA. Between the trimmed V and J ends, which lost 4 bases and 1 base, there was a span of 10 bases. The CDR3 has 13 residues. This clonotype was observed a few times. Its antigen is as yet unknown. Each CDR3 protein is one row after TCRdb ran MiXCR on the RT-PCR reads. This sample has about 800,000 distinct CDR3 sequences, with 21% found just once. Study results and caveats: Each seasonal influenza vaccination, the authors suggested, recruits few new T cells.

The J gene is TRBJ1-1, the V gene TRBV29-1; D possibly corresponds to TRBD1 (5 bases). Specimen: PBMCs from blood, collected more than 4 days after vaccination. The sequence was collected from a man in his fifties or sixties who received an inactivated influenza vaccine. CDR3 DNA sequence: TGCAGCGTTGTTCGGGGGAGGAACACTGAAGCTTTCTTT. It codes for CSVVRGRNTEAFF.